The 24 T cell receptor beta chains in this list originate from one sample, sequenced in a study of follicular helper T cells after annual influenza vaccination. Sample time point: 2014-2015 season, pre-vaccination. Measured with immunoSEQ multiplex PCR; TCRdb has only the in-frame clones, and not every one. The data hold roughly 13,000 clones, with roughly 80% observed a single time. This sample comprised CXCR5- memory CD4+ T cells sorted from blood, obtained on the day of influenza vaccination. Receptor source: an adult who received the influenza vaccine.

The chain has TRBV25-1 and TRBJ2-2; 7 bases are shared with TRBD1. V was pared by 6 bases and J by 1 base, with 8 bases of the junction left unmatched. Germline lookup yields CDR1 MGHDK and CDR2 SYGVNS. The CDR3 runs to 16 residues. The CDR3 bases are TGTGCCAGCAGAAAGGCCGGGACAGAGAACACCGGGGAGCTGTTTTTT. It specifies CASRKAGTENTGELFF.

The chain joins TRBV21-1 to TRBJ1-4; the table assigns TRBD1, which was not confirmed against the DNA. TRBV21-1 is a recognized pseudogene. This CDR3 has 18 residues. CDR3 bases: TGTGCCAGCAGCGGAGGACCGGGACAGAAGATATTTAATGAAAAACTGTTTTTT. Protein: CASSGGPGQKIFNEKLFF.

The chain combines TRBV6-1 with TRBJ1-2; a weak D match, TRBD1 (5 bases). The V end lost 6 bases, the J end lost 5 bases, and 10 bases lay between the germline ends. This CDR3 is built from 12 residues. Germline V gene data show CDR1 as MNHNS and CDR2 as SASEGT. In nucleotides, the CDR3 is TGTGCCAGCAGCGAACAGGATTATGGCTACACCTTC. This codes for CASSEQDYGYTF.

This clone appeared a few times. Here the CDR3 DNA reads TGTGCCACCGGGGAGGGGCAGTATAGCAATCAGCCCCAGCATTTT. Amino acid sequence: CATGEGQYSNQPQHF. This chain joins TRBV10-3 and TRBJ1-5; a possible D gene is TRBD1 (5 bases). The germline gives CDR1 ENHRY, CDR2 SYGVKD. The V end was cut by 10 bases, the J end by 0 bases, with 16 bases between. The CDR3 sequence is 15 residues long.

The genes are TRBV6-5 and TRBJ2-7, with 10 positions matching TRBD2. Germline CDR1 and CDR2: MNHEY and SVGAGI. CDR3 size: 15 residues. With V trimmed by 0 bases and J by 5 bases, 4 bases remained unmatched. The DNA of the CDR3 is TGTGCCAGCAGTTACTCGGGACTAGCGCGGGACGAGCAGTACTTC. This encodes CASSYSGLARDEQYF.

This clone was seen only once. V and J are TRBV2 and TRBJ1-2; no clear D. Germline values: CDR1 SNHLY, CDR2 FYNNEI. V was pared by 3 bases and J by 7 bases, with 12 bases between. CDR3 length: 13 amino acids. This CDR3 is CASSESGFGGYTF. The CDR3 region has the DNA TGTGCCAGCAGTGAGAGCGGCTTCGGTGGCTACACCTTC.

The CDR3 protein is CASSLGSSTGSEAFF. In nucleotides, the CDR3 is TGTGCCAGCAGCTTAGGTTCCTCTACGGGGTCTGAAGCTTTCTTT. The chain links TRBV7-9 to TRBJ1-1; D is uncertain. The germline gives CDR1 SEHNR, CDR2 FQNEAQ (reference sequence). V lost 1 base and J lost 6, with 15 bases in between. The CDR3 loop spans 15 amino acids. The full variable domain, completed using reference TRBV7-9 and TRBJ1-1, is DTGVSQNPRHKITKRGQNVTFRCDPISEHNRLYWYRQTLGQGPEFLTYFQNEAQLEKSRLLSDRFSAERPKGSFSTLEIQRTEQGDSAMYLCASSLGSSTGSEAFFGQGTRLTVV.

This chain uses TRBV7-2 with TRBJ2-5; D remains unclear. Deletions cut 4 bases from V and 4 bases from J, with 13 bases between. CDR1 is SGHTA, CDR2 FQGNSA, per germline. This CDR3 spans 14 amino acids. CDR3 nucleotides: TGTGCCAGCAGCTCCCAACTCGGACGAGAGACCCAGTACTTC. Encoded protein: CASSSQLGRETQYF.

This clone was counted between two and nine times. The chain employs TRBV6-1 and TRBJ1-5, with D hard to call. V gave up 1 base and J gave up 1 base, with 11 bases separating them. CDR1 is MNHNS and CDR2 is SASEGT in the germline V gene. The CDR3 contains 16 residues. CDR3 nucleotides: TGTGCCAGCAGTGAAGATAGGTCGAGGAGCAATCAGCCCCAGCATTTT. Protein sequence: CASSEDRSRSNQPQHF.

The V and J genes are TRBV2 and TRBJ2-5; maybe TRBD1 (6 bases). Per germline, CDR1 SNHLY and CDR2 FYNNEI. The CDR3 runs to 14 residues. V was clipped by 5 bases and J by 5 bases, with 15 bases between them. The CDR3 loop reads CASSSGHAVETQYF. The DNA of the CDR3 is TGTGCCAGCAGTTCGGGACATGCTGTGGAGACCCAGTACTTC.

This clone was recorded once. CDR3 amino acids: CASRQDSIYGYTF. CDR3 DNA sequence: TGTGCCAGCAGACAGGACAGCATCTATGGCTACACCTTC. V gene TRBV6-5 combines with J gene TRBJ1-2; the D gene is possibly TRBD1 (6 bases). Germline CDR1 is MNHEY and CDR2 is SVGAGI. Trimming cost V 6 bases and J 4 bases, with 12 bases left between them. The CDR3 spans 13 residues.

This clone showed up just a few times. The rearrangement uses TRBV4-1 and TRBJ1-5, with a weak D call TRBD1 (6 bases). Germline values: CDR1 MGHRA, CDR2 YSYEKL. The CDR3 loop spans 15 amino acids. The V end was cut by 6 bases, the J end by 3 bases, with 15 bases between. The DNA of the CDR3 is TGCGCCAGCAGTCAATCCGGGGGGCCCAATCAGCCCCAGCATTTT. Protein: CASSQSGGPNQPQHF.

This clone has only a few counts. V and J are TRBV7-2 and TRBJ1-2; 7 nucleotides align to TRBD1. The CDR3 extends over 15 amino acids. Germline V lookup: CDR1 SGHTA, CDR2 FQGNSA. V gave up 2 bases and J gave up 7 bases; unmatched junction bases: 10. The CDR3 reads CASSLREGALGGYTF. The DNA for the CDR3 is TGTGCCAGCAGCTTACGCGAGGGGGCTCTTGGTGGCTACACCTTC. Together with reference TRBV7-2 and TRBJ1-2, the CDR3 gives the full variable domain: GAGVSQSPSNKVTEKGKDVELRCDPISGHTALYWYRQSLGQGLEFLIYFQGNSAPDKSGLPSDRFSAERTGGSVSTLTIQRTQQEDSAVYLCASSLREGALGGYTFGSGTRLTVV.

This clone has a handful of counts. J is TRBJ2-5 and V is TRBV5-1; either TRBD1 or TRBD2 may fit D (6 bases each). CDR1 and CDR2 from the germline V gene are SGHRS and YFSETQ. Trimming took 2 bases from V and 4 from J, leaving 9 bases between them. This CDR3 contains 13 residues. The CDR3 DNA sequence: TGCGCCAGCAGCTTCGAGGGGGGAGAGACCCAGTACTTC. This translates into CASSFEGGETQYF.

The chain links TRBV5-4 to TRBJ2-7; D is ambiguous. Trimming removed 4 bases from V and 0 bases from J, with 14 bases in between. Germline values: CDR1 SGHNT, CDR2 YYREEE (reference sequence). This CDR3 is built from 15 residues. CDR3 coding DNA: TGTGCCAGCAGCAGTATCGATTTGGGCTCCTACGAGCAGTACTTC. Translated, it gives CASSSIDLGSYEQYF.

The chain has TRBV5-6 and TRBJ2-4, with a tentative D call TRBD2 (5 bases). Between the trimmed V and J ends, which lost 3 bases and 0 bases, there was a span of 10 bases. The germline CDR1 and CDR2 sequences are SGHDT and YYEEEE. This CDR3 comprises 15 residues. CDR3 loop: CASSSKGVAKNIQYF. The CDR3 DNA reads TGTGCCAGCAGCTCCAAGGGAGTAGCCAAAAACATTCAGTACTTC.

The chain combines TRBV19 with TRBJ1-2, with no clear D. The CDR3 spans 12 residues. Trimming cost V 6 bases and J 7 bases, with 12 bases left between them. Per germline, CDR1 LNHDA and CDR2 SQIVND (reference sequence). The CDR3 loop is CASSLTSSGYTF. The CDR3 DNA sequence: TGTGCCAGTAGCCTCACTTCTAGTGGCTACACCTTC.

The chain uses TRBV5-8 and TRBJ2-3; 9 bases map to TRBD2. V lost 5 bases, J lost 7 bases, and 8 bases stayed unmatched. The CDR3 sequence is 14 residues long. Germline lookup yields CDR1 SGHTS and CDR2 YDEGEE. The CDR3 sequence: CASRSSGVVYTQYF. CDR3 nucleotides: TGTGCCAGCAGATCTAGCGGGGTTGTGTATACGCAGTATTTT.

This clone was seen more than once but under ten times. The V and J genes are TRBV18 and TRBJ2-5; weak D call: TRBD2 (6 bases). Per germline, CDR1 KGHSH and CDR2 LQKENI. Trimming removed 3 bases from V and 5 bases from J, with 19 bases in between. This CDR3 comprises 16 residues. CDR3: CASSPRTGDLGETQYF. The CDR3 DNA sequence: TGTGCCAGCTCACCGAGAACGGGGGACTTGGGGGAGACCCAGTACTTC. Based on the CDR3 plus reference TRBV18 and TRBJ2-5, the full variable domain is NAGVMQNPRHLVRRRGQEARLRCSPMKGHSHVYWYRQLPEEGLKFMVYLQKENIIDESGMPKERFSAEFPKEGPSILRIQQVVRGDSAAYFCASSPRTGDLGETQYFGPGTRLLVL.

The chain is built from TRBV15 and TRBJ1-4, with TRBD1 identical over 9 bases. The CDR3 has 16 residues. CDR1 and CDR2 from the germline V gene are LNHNV and YYDKDF (reference sequence). With V trimmed by 1 base and J by 4 bases, 4 bases remained unmatched. CDR3: CATSRGDREVNEKLFF. CDR3 bases: TGTGCCACCAGCAGAGGGGACAGGGAGGTTAATGAAAAACTGTTTTTT.

The chain employs TRBV12-5 and TRBJ2-7; perhaps TRBD1 as D (5 bases). Trimming pared 6 bases from V and 3 bases from J, leaving 9 bases between. The length of the CDR3 is 12 residues. CDR1 LGHNT and CDR2 FRNRAP come from the germline V gene. CDR3 protein: CASGPDSYEQYF. The CDR3 nucleotides are TGTGCTAGTGGACCCGACAGCTACGAGCAGTACTTC.

This chain links TRBV2 with TRBJ1-5; D ambiguous. The CDR3 length is 14 residues. Trimming left V 2 bases short and J 0 bases short, with 5 bases between. Germline V gene lookup returns CDR1 SNHLY and CDR2 FYNNEI. CDR3 residues: CASSELYSNQPQHF. Here the CDR3 DNA reads TGTGCCAGCAGTGAACTATATAGCAATCAGCCCCAGCATTTT. Looking up the rest from reference TRBV2 and TRBJ1-5 gives the full variable domain: EPEVTQTPSHQVTQMGQEVILRCVPISNHLYFYWYRQILGQKVEFLVSFYNNEISEKSEIFDDQFSVERPDGSNFTLKIRSTKLEDSAMYFCASSELYSNQPQHFGDGTRLSIL.

The chain joins TRBV7-8 to TRBJ2-5; the D is unclear. V lost 1 base and J lost 5, with 8 bases in between. CDR1 is SGHVS and CDR2 is FQNEAQ in the germline V gene. The CDR3 spans 13 residues. CDR3 protein: CASSLDWQETQYF. The CDR3 bases are TGTGCCAGCAGCTTAGACTGGCAGGAGACCCAGTACTTC.

This chain links TRBV11-2 with TRBJ1-1, with D possibly being TRBD1 (6 bases). With 5 bases removed from V and 0 bases from J, the gap between germline ends came to 10 bases. The germline V gene has CDR1 SGHAT and CDR2 FQNNGV. The CDR3 is 14 amino acids. CDR3 protein: CASSGGSLNTEAFF. CDR3 bases: TGTGCCAGCAGCGGGGGCAGCCTGAACACTGAAGCTTTCTTT.